This is a list of T cell receptor beta chains from one sample in a study of cytomegalovirus exposure and HLA in healthy donors. Some clones are missing from TCRdb's copy, which holds only in-frame ones; the method was immunoSEQ multiplex PCR. This table has over 150,000 clones, approximately 70% appearing once. Sequencing was performed on PBMCs. These TCRs come from a woman aged 18-35 years in good health and CMV-seropositive. Each CDR3 is given with its conserved first and last residue. The D gene is left open where the match is weak. Clone size is given for some rows only: seen once, a few or many times, or a class if the clone is expanded.

TRBJ1-2	TRBD1	-	TRBV27	CASSFSQGGGYTF	TGTGCCAGCAGTTTTAGTCAGGGGGGAGGCTACACCTTC
TRBJ2-3	TRBD2	-	TRBV9	CASGTLSGTSTDTQYF	TGTGCCAGCGGTACCCTTAGCGGGACTAGCACAGATACGCAGTATTTT
TRBJ2-3	-	-	TRBV18	CASSQVSPGERGDTQYF	TGTGCCAGCTCACAGGTATCGCCAGGGGAGAGGGGAGATACGCAGTATTTT
TRBJ2-5	TRBD2	-	TRBV5-4	CASSLGGLAGNTGTQYF	TGTGCCAGCAGCTTGGGGGGACTAGCGGGGAATACAGGGACCCAGTACTTC
TRBJ1-4	-	-	TRBV9	CASSPQLGGGEKLFF	TGTGCCAGCAGCCCACAACTGGGGGGAGGGGAAAAACTGTTTTTT
TRBJ1-4	TRBD1	few	TRBV11-2	CASSLTGLEKLFF	TGTGCCAGCAGCTTGACAGGGCTTGAAAAACTGTTTTTT
TRBJ1-2	TRBD1	-	TRBV11-2	CASSRGQDGGYTF	TGTGCCAGCAGCCGCGGACAGGACGGTGGCTACACCTTC
TRBJ1-2	TRBD1	-	TRBV2	CASSELSGGVGYTF	TGTGCCAGCAGTGAATTGTCAGGGGGCGTTGGCTACACCTTC
TRBJ2-5	-	few	TRBV6-1	CASTEGRGTQYF	TGTGCCAGCACTGAGGGAAGGGGGACCCAGTACTTC
TRBJ2-7	-	-	TRBV19	CATGRGDEQYF	TGTGCCACTGGTCGCGGGGACGAGCAGTACTTC
TRBJ2-2	TRBD1	-	TRBV7-9	CASSLTTTGGGHGELFF	TGTGCCAGCAGTCTCACAACGACAGGGGGCGGGCACGGGGAGCTGTTTTTT
TRBJ1-6	TRBD1	-	TRBV16	CASSQSRDRVSPLHF	TGTGCCAGCAGCCAATCCCGCGACAGGGTTTCACCCCTCCACTTT
TRBJ1-5	-	-	TRBV6-5	CASSRGSNQPQHF	TGTGCCAGCAGTCGGGGGAGCAATCAGCCCCAGCATTTT
TRBJ2-5	TRBD2	few	TRBV18	CASSPGLAGQETQYF	TGTGCCAGCTCACCTGGACTAGCGGGGCAAGAGACCCAGTACTTC
TRBJ2-3	TRBD1	-	TRBV9	CASSFTGTGWADTQYF	TGTGCCAGCAGCTTCACCGGGACAGGGTGGGCAGATACGCAGTATTTT
TRBJ2-3	TRBD2	-	TRBV7-2	CASSQRSSGASTDTQYF	TGTGCCAGCAGCCAAAGGTCTAGCGGGGCTAGCACAGATACGCAGTATTTT
TRBJ1-5	-	-	TRBV19	CASTRGGPVNQPQHF	TGTGCCAGTACCCGTGGGGGCCCTGTCAATCAGCCCCAGCATTTT
TRBJ2-2	-	-	TRBV19	CASNTGTGELFF	TGTGCCAGTAACACAGGGACCGGGGAGCTGTTTTTT
TRBJ2-3	TRBD2	-	TRBV4-1	CASSQLLADTQYF	TGCGCCAGCAGCCAACTACTAGCGGATACGCAGTATTTT
TRBJ2-5	-	once	TRBV5-6	CASSSRDYQETQYF	TGTGCCAGCAGCTCCCGGGACTACCAAGAGACCCAGTACTTC
TRBJ1-6	-	-	TRBV30	CACRDSRLSYSPLHF	TGTGCCTGTCGAGACAGTCGCCTAAGCTATTCACCCCTCCACTTT
TRBJ2-7	TRBD1	once	TRBV7-9	CASSLPKQGVASYEQYF	TGTGCCAGCAGCCTACCTAAACAGGGGGTAGCATCCTACGAGCAGTACTTC
TRBJ2-5	TRBD1	-	TRBV25-1	CASSGGQLQETQYF	TGTGCCAGCAGTGGGGGACAGCTCCAAGAGACCCAGTACTTC
TRBJ2-5	-	-	TRBV2	CASSGQYQETQYF	TGTGCCAGCAGTGGACAGTACCAAGAGACCCAGTACTTC
TRBJ2-1	-	-	TRBV11-2	CASSFRGAGVGSYNEQFF	TGTGCCAGCAGCTTTCGGGGGGCCGGCGTCGGCTCCTACAATGAGCAGTTCTTC
TRBJ2-7	TRBD1	-	TRBV11-2	CASSWRTGEFPYEQYF	TGTGCCAGCAGCTGGCGGACAGGGGAATTTCCCTACGAGCAGTACTTC
TRBJ1-2	-	-	TRBV19	CASTPRGAYGYTF	TGTGCCAGTACCCCTCGGGGAGCCTATGGCTACACCTTC
TRBJ2-7	-	-	TRBV19	CASAGYSDSYEQYF	TGTGCCAGTGCGGGATACTCCGACTCCTACGAGCAGTACTTC
TRBJ2-5	TRBD2	-	TRBV7-7	CASSRTSGGAKETQYF	TGTGCTAGCAGCCGAACTAGCGGGGGGGCGAAAGAGACCCAGTACTTC
TRBJ1-2	-	few	TRBV2	CASSVEGESNYGYTF	TGTGCCAGCAGTGTCGAGGGGGAGTCTAACTATGGCTACACCTTC
TRBJ1-2	TRBD1	few	TRBV6-6	CASGDRGRRGAYGYTF	TGTGCCAGCGGAGACAGGGGGCGGCGTGGGGCCTATGGCTACACCTTC
TRBJ2-2	TRBD2	-	TRBV10-3	CAISGTGTSNTGELFF	TGTGCCATCAGTGGAACTGGGACTAGTAACACCGGGGAGCTGTTTTTT
TRBJ1-4	TRBD1	once	TRBV7-2	CASSSTGVTNEKLFF	TGTGCCAGCAGCTCGACAGGGGTCACTAATGAAAAACTGTTTTTT
TRBJ2-3	-	-	TRBV25-1	CASRGISSTDTQYF	TGTGCCAGCAGGGGCATATCCTCCACAGATACGCAGTATTTT
TRBJ2-3	TRBD2	-	TRBV10-2	CASTDRTSSTDTQYF	TGCGCCAGCACCGATAGGACTAGTAGCACAGATACGCAGTATTTT
TRBJ1-1	-	-	TRBV5-5	CASSYWLHTEAFF	TGTGCCAGCAGCTATTGGCTCCACACTGAAGCTTTCTTT
TRBJ2-3	-	-	TRBV5-5	CASSLYTTDTQYF	TGTGCCAGCAGCTTGTACACCACAGATACGCAGTATTTT
TRBJ2-6	-	-	TRBV5-1	CASSTAPGAAGANVLTF	TGCGCCAGCAGCACCGCCCCAGGGGCGGCTGGGGCCAACGTCCTGACTTTC
TRBJ2-3	-	-	TRBV28	CASALGGSTDTQYF	TGTGCCAGCGCCCTAGGGGGTAGCACAGATACGCAGTATTTT
TRBJ2-6	-	-	TRBV6-1	CASREQSLSGANVLTF	TGTGCCAGCAGGGAACAGTCCCTCTCTGGGGCCAACGTCCTGACTTTC
TRBJ2-3	TRBD1	-	TRBV9	CASSALGTGTSTDTQYF	TGTGCCAGCAGCGCACTAGGGACAGGGACTAGCACAGATACGCAGTATTTT
TRBJ1-4	-	-	TRBV27	CASSLGATTNEKLFF	TGTGCCAGCAGTTTAGGGGCTACAACTAATGAAAAACTGTTTTTT
TRBJ2-2	-	-	TRBV6-5	CASSPELYRELFF	TGTGCCAGCAGTCCCGAACTGTACCGGGAGCTGTTTTTT
TRBJ1-2	-	-	TRBV20-1	CSASLSYGYTF	TGCAGTGCTAGTTTGAGCTATGGCTACACCTTC
TRBJ1-1	-	-	TRBV18	CASSPLQPVGYSTEAFF	TGTGCCAGCTCACCCCTGCAACCGGTCGGGTATAGCACTGAAGCTTTCTTT
TRBJ1-1	-	-	TRBV19	CSGSCAFF	TGTTCAGGTTCGTGCGCTTTCTTT
TRBJ2-7	-	few	TRBV5-6	CASSSDTFYEQYF	TGTGCCAGCAGCTCGGACACCTTCTACGAGCAGTACTTC
TRBJ1-1	-	-	TRBV4-2	CASSNQQGMNTEAFF	TGTGCCAGCAGCAACCAACAGGGAATGAACACTGAAGCTTTCTTT
TRBJ2-2	TRBD2	-	TRBV7-2	CATGLAANTGELFF	TGTGCCACTGGACTAGCGGCGAACACCGGGGAGCTGTTTTTT